These 27 T cell receptor beta chains originate from one sample sequenced in a study of radiation and T cells in renal cell carcinoma. Profiled with immunoSEQ multiplex PCR; TCRdb holds only in-frame clones, not every one. Of fewer than 150,000 clones detected, more than 70% appear once; the ten largest clones hold approximately 6%. The time point here: blood 2 weeks post-SBRT. Specified treatment: 15 Gy SBRT to primary tumor, nephrectomy 4 weeks later. The material was blood, obtained from a patient whose treatment included radiotherapy and nephrectomy. All receptors derive from a woman in her sixties or seventies with renal cell carcinoma.

DNA of the CDR3: TGTGCCATCGGACAGGGTCCCTACGAGCAGTACTTC. Protein: CAIGQGPYEQYF. The chain links TRBV28 to TRBJ2-7; 8 bases fit TRBD1. Germline V gene data show CDR1 as MDHEN and CDR2 as SYDVKM. V trimming: 10 bases; J trimming: 2 bases; junction bases outside the gene matches: 4. CDR3 length: 12 amino acids.

This clone has a single count. V usage is TRBV7-2 and J usage is TRBJ2-1; 10 nucleotides agree with TRBD2. V lost 8 bases, J lost 6 bases, and 10 bases stayed unmatched. The CDR3 has 15 amino acids. Germline-derived CDR1 and CDR2 are SGHTA and FQGNSA. CDR3 in amino acids: CASSGGAGGLNEQFF. DNA of the CDR3: TGTGCCAGCTCCGGGGGAGCGGGGGGGCTCAATGAGCAGTTCTTC. Full variable domain (outside the CDR3, taken from reference TRBV7-2 and TRBJ2-1): GAGVSQSPSNKVTEKGKDVELRCDPISGHTALYWYRQSLGQGLEFLIYFQGNSAPDKSGLPSDRFSAERTGGSVSTLTIQRTQQEDSAVYLCASSGGAGGLNEQFFGPGTRLTVL.

This chain links TRBV28 with TRBJ1-6, with TRBD1 identical over 10 bases. This CDR3 contains 17 residues. Germline loops: CDR1 MDHEN, CDR2 SYDVKM. J lost 3 bases, V lost 6 bases, and 8 bases had no gene match. The DNA for the CDR3 is TGTGCCAGCAGCGCCGGGACAGGGGACCTCTATAATTCACCCCTCCACTTT. Residues: CASSAGTGDLYNSPLHF. The full variable domain, its missing parts supplied by reference TRBV28 and TRBJ1-6, is DVKVTQSSRYLVKRTGEKVFLECVQDMDHENMFWYRQDPGLGLRLIYFSYDVKMKEKGDIPEGYSVSREKKERFSLILESASTNQTSMYLCASSAGTGDLYNSPLHFGNGTRLTVT.

This chain connects TRBV5-1 to TRBJ2-7, with D perhaps TRBD1 or TRBD2 (6 bases each). V gave up 4 bases and J gave up 2 bases, with 16 bases separating them. The CDR3 totals 15 residues. Germline loops: CDR1 SGHRS, CDR2 YFSETQ. Here the CDR3 DNA reads TGCGCCAGCAGCGCGACCGGGGGCGCTACCTACGAGCAGTACTTC. Amino acid sequence: CASSATGGATYEQYF.

The CDR3 loop reads CATSYLRGLNTEAFF. Written as DNA, the CDR3 is TGTGCCACCAGCTACTTAAGGGGGCTGAACACTGAAGCTTTCTTT. V gene TRBV15 combines with J gene TRBJ1-1, with 7 positions matching TRBD1. Germline V lookup: CDR1 LNHNV, CDR2 YYDKDF (reference sequence). CDR3 size: 15 residues. With 5 bases clipped from V and 0 bases from J, the junction kept 6 bases outside the gene matches.

This clone was seen a handful of times. The rearrangement links TRBV19 to TRBJ1-3; 8 bases align to TRBD1. From germline, CDR1 is LNHDA and CDR2 SQIVND (reference sequence). Unmatched junction bases numbered 4, after V lost 6 bases and J lost 0 bases. The CDR3 runs 15 residues. The CDR3 nucleotides read TGTGCCAGTAGAACAACAGGGGGCTCTGGAAACACCATATATTTT. Encoded protein: CASRTTGGSGNTIYF.

This rearrangement joins TRBV11-2 to TRBJ2-7; 11 positions agree with TRBD2. With 4 bases clipped from V and 2 bases from J, the junction kept 4 bases outside the gene matches. CDR3 size: 15 residues. Germline CDR1 and CDR2: SGHAT and FQNNGV. The CDR3 DNA reads TGTGCCAGCAGCTCCGGACTAGCGGGTCCCTACGAGCAGTACTTC. Amino acids: CASSSGLAGPYEQYF.

The chain employs TRBV28 and TRBJ2-2, with 8 bases identical to TRBD1. The V segment lost 6 bases and the J segment 4 bases; nucleotides outside the gene matches: 1. This CDR3 is built from 13 residues. Germline lookup yields CDR1 MDHEN and CDR2 SYDVKM. The CDR3 is CASRQGVTGELFF. The CDR3 bases are TGTGCCAGCAGACAGGGGGTCACCGGGGAGCTGTTTTTT.

V usage is TRBV19 and J usage is TRBJ1-2, with D unresolved. The length of the CDR3 is 13 residues. Germline CDR1 LNHDA, CDR2 SQIVND (reference sequence). V dropped 5 bases and J dropped 5 bases, with 12 bases sitting between them. CDR3: CASSRTQSYGYTF. The CDR3 coding sequence is TGTGCCAGTAGTCGGACGCAGTCTTATGGCTACACCTTC.

The genes are TRBV7-8 and TRBJ1-2; tentatively, D is TRBD1 (5 bases). Germline lookup yields CDR1 SGHVS and CDR2 FQNEAQ. V lost 5 bases, J lost 2 bases, and 21 bases lay in between. This CDR3 region has 17 residues. This chain's CDR3 is CASSRGVGAGVNYGYTF. Here the CDR3 DNA reads TGTGCCAGCAGCCGAGGCGTCGGGGCGGGGGTAAACTATGGCTACACCTTC. Supplemented by reference TRBV7-8 and TRBJ1-2, the full variable domain reads GAGVSQSPRYKVAKRGQDVALRCDPISGHVSLFWYQQALGQGPEFLTYFQNEAQLDKSGLPSDRFFAERPEGSVSTLKIQRTQQEDSAVYLCASSRGVGAGVNYGYTFGSGTRLTVV.

This rearrangement joins TRBV9 to TRBJ1-6, with D perhaps matching TRBD1 (6 bases). Germline V gives CDR1 SGDLS, CDR2 YYNGEE. V dropped 0 bases and J dropped 5 bases, with 6 bases sitting between them. The CDR3 loop spans 14 amino acids. Written as DNA, the CDR3 is TGTGCCAGCAGCGTAGAGGGGGATAATTCACCCCTCCACTTT. It translates to CASSVEGDNSPLHF.

The chain is built from TRBV9 and TRBJ2-1; TRBD2 matches 8 bases. The CDR3 sequence is 16 residues long. Germline lookup yields CDR1 SGDLS and CDR2 YYNGEE. Unmatched junction bases numbered 7, after V lost 0 bases and J lost 5 bases. The CDR3 loop is CASSVGHSGVNNEQFF. The CDR3 DNA reads as TGTGCCAGCAGCGTAGGCCATAGCGGGGTCAACAATGAGCAGTTCTTC. The full variable domain, with the rest looked up from reference TRBV9 and TRBJ2-1, is DSGVTQTPKHLITATGQRVTLRCSPRSGDLSVYWYQQSLDQGLQFLIQYYNGEERAKGNILERFSAQQFPDLHSELNLSSLELGDSALYFCASSVGHSGVNNEQFFGPGTRLTVL.

The chain couples TRBV30 to TRBJ2-6; 11 bases are a match to TRBD2. The V gene end was trimmed by 0 bases and the J gene end by 7 bases; junction bases not matched to a gene: 2. This CDR3 contains 15 residues. Germline values: CDR1 GTSNPN, CDR2 SVGIG (reference sequence). The DNA of the CDR3 is TGTGCCTGGAGTGTAACTAGCGGGGGCGCCAACGTCCTGACTTTC. This encodes CAWSVTSGGANVLTF.

V is TRBV7-9 and J is TRBJ1-5, with a weak D call TRBD1 (5 bases). CDR3 length equals 15 residues. The V end lost 1 base, the J end lost 1 base, and 8 bases lay between the germline ends. The germline gives CDR1 SEHNR, CDR2 FQNEAQ (reference sequence). Here the CDR3 reads CASSLEGASNQPQHF. CDR3 nucleotides: TGTGCCAGCAGCTTAGAAGGGGCAAGCAATCAGCCCCAGCATTTT. Full variable domain (remainder filled in from reference TRBV7-9 and TRBJ1-5): DTGVSQNPRHKITKRGQNVTFRCDPISEHNRLYWYRQTLGQGPEFLTYFQNEAQLEKSRLLSDRFSAERPKGSFSTLEIQRTEQGDSAMYLCASSLEGASNQPQHFGDGTRLSIL.

The gene calls are TRBV28 and TRBJ1-4, with no clear D. CDR3 length: 12 residues. Trimming stripped 4 bases from V and 3 bases from J, with 3 bases between. CDR1 is MDHEN and CDR2 is SYDVKM in the germline V gene. The CDR3 DNA follows: TGTGCCAGCAGTTCCGCTAATGAAAAACTGTTTTTT. This codes for CASSSANEKLFF.

The chain uses TRBV19 and TRBJ2-7; tentatively, D is TRBD1 or TRBD2 (7 bases each). CDR1 LNHDA and CDR2 SQIVND come from the germline V gene (reference sequence). Trimming left V 3 bases short and J 2 bases short, with 14 bases between. The CDR3 totals 15 residues. This CDR3 reads CASSMAGGVTYEQYF. For the CDR3, the DNA is TGTGCCAGTAGTATGGCAGGGGGGGTAACCTACGAGCAGTACTTC.

The chain is built from TRBV7-9 and TRBJ2-7; D not resolved. Per germline, CDR1 SEHNR and CDR2 FQNEAQ (reference sequence). The CDR3 extends over 13 amino acids. Deletions cut 1 base from V and 5 bases from J, with 9 bases between. CDR3 residues: CASSLVGAHEQYF. The CDR3 DNA is TGTGCCAGCAGCTTAGTCGGAGCTCACGAGCAGTACTTC.

This chain uses TRBV30 with TRBJ1-2; D unresolved. The CDR3 extends over 14 amino acids. Trimming stripped 0 bases from V and 4 bases from J, with 12 bases between. Germline V gene lookup returns CDR1 GTSNPN and CDR2 SVGIG (reference sequence). CDR3 sequence: CAWSVPLFTYGYTF. The DNA for the CDR3 is TGTGCCTGGAGTGTACCTCTCTTCACCTATGGCTACACCTTC.

V usage is TRBV4-3 and J usage is TRBJ1-2; no firm D call. This CDR3 comprises 13 residues. The germline V gene encodes CDR1 LGHNA and CDR2 YSLEER. Between the trimmed V and J ends, which lost 4 bases and 6 bases, there was a span of 12 bases. The CDR3 region is CASSPLGLNGYTF. The CDR3 DNA reads as TGCGCCAGCAGCCCTCTTGGGCTTAATGGCTACACCTTC.

The V call is TRBV6-5, the J call TRBJ2-6, with D hard to call. Trimming took 0 bases from V and 0 from J, leaving 6 bases between them. This CDR3 is built from 16 residues. The germline V gene encodes CDR1 MNHEY and CDR2 SVGAGI. In nucleotides, the CDR3 is TGTGCCAGCAGTTACTCGCAGAGCTCTGGGGCCAACGTCCTGACTTTC. Translation gives CASSYSQSSGANVLTF.

The chain employs TRBV7-6 and TRBJ1-5; possible D gene TRBD1, 5 bases. CDR1 is SGHVS, CDR2 FNYEAQ, per germline. V lost 5 bases and J 1 base, leaving 12 bases between the germline ends. The CDR3 is 15 amino acids. CDR3 DNA: TGTGCCAGCAGCCCCGGGGCCTGGAGCAATCAGCCCCAGCATTTT. This encodes CASSPGAWSNQPQHF.

The rearrangement joins TRBV14 to TRBJ1-1; no clear D gene. Germline V gene data show CDR1 as SGHDN and CDR2 as FVKESK. There are 11 residues in the CDR3. V was cut by 3 bases and J by 8 bases, with 7 bases left in between. In DNA form, the CDR3 reads TGTGCCAGCAGCCAGTCCCGCGAAGCTTTCTTT. Encoded protein: CASSQSREAFF. Filled out from reference TRBV14 and TRBJ1-1, the complete variable domain reads EAGVTQFPSHSVIEKGQTVTLRCDPISGHDNLYWYRRVMGKEIKFLLHFVKESKQDESGMPNNRFLAERTGGTYSTLKVQPAELEDSGVYFCASSQSREAFFGQGTRLTVV.

Written as DNA, the CDR3 is TGTGCCAGTAGTTCCCCGGGACAGAGTAACTATGGCTACACCTTC. This translates into CASSSPGQSNYGYTF. The chain links TRBV19 to TRBJ1-2; 7 bases are a match to TRBD1. V was clipped by 5 bases and J by 1 base; unmatched bases: 7. In germline, CDR1 is LNHDA, CDR2 SQIVND (reference sequence). The length of the CDR3 is 15 residues.

The chain joins TRBV7-3 to TRBJ2-7; D may be TRBD1 (7 bases). The CDR3 is 15 amino acids. V gave up 5 bases and J gave up 8 bases, with 22 bases separating them. Per the germline V gene, CDR1 is SGHTA and CDR2 is FQGTGA. CDR3 in amino acids: CASSPRSQGGNKQYF. DNA of the CDR3: TGTGCCAGCAGCCCACGAAGTCAGGGGGGTAACAAGCAGTACTTC.

The J gene is TRBJ2-1, the V gene TRBV5-1; 7 bases align to TRBD1. After removal of 4 bases from V and 0 bases from J, the junction contained 7 bases not matched to a gene. The CDR3 is made up of 16 amino acids. CDR1 and CDR2 (germline): SGHRS, YFSETQ. The DNA for the CDR3 is TGCGCCAGCAGCCAGCTACAGGGGAGCTCCTACAATGAGCAGTTCTTC. It specifies CASSQLQGSSYNEQFF.

This clone was seen once. V gene TRBV2 combines with J gene TRBJ2-3; 7 bases align to TRBD1. Germline V CDR1 and CDR2: SNHLY, FYNNEI. With 5 bases clipped from V and 0 bases from J, the junction kept 5 bases outside the gene matches. The CDR3 extends over 15 amino acids. The CDR3 is CASSQGQPSTDTQYF. CDR3 DNA sequence: TGTGCCAGCAGTCAGGGACAGCCTAGCACAGATACGCAGTATTTT.

The rearrangement uses TRBV7-2 and TRBJ1-5; D not certain. This CDR3 has 15 residues. The ends were cut back, 3 bases at V and 4 bases at J, with 13 bases in the middle. CDR1 and CDR2 from the germline V gene are SGHTA and FQGNSA. In nucleotides, the CDR3 is TGTGCCAGCAGCTTGTCCTGGAAGGGAAATCAGCCCCAGCATTTT. Its protein product is CASSLSWKGNQPQHF.